One and the same sample provided the 9 T cell receptor beta chains below, sequenced in a study of cytomegalovirus exposure and HLA in healthy donors. Profiled with immunoSEQ multiplex PCR; TCRdb holds only in-frame clones, not every one. The data contain around 130,000 clones, over 85% of them seen just once; the ten biggest clones take up 3% to 3.5%. The sequenced sample was PBMCs. All receptors derive from a man younger than 45 in good health and CMV-seronegative.

V and J are TRBV19 and TRBJ2-1, with D perhaps matching TRBD2 (5 bases). The length of the CDR3 is 14 residues. Trimming left V 0 bases short and J 7 bases short, with 10 bases between. The germline gives CDR1 LNHDA, CDR2 SQIVND (reference sequence). The CDR3 nucleotides read TGTGCCAGTAGTATAGATTACGGGGTTAATGAGCAGTTCTTC. It encodes CASSIDYGVNEQFF. Filled out from reference TRBV19 and TRBJ2-1, the complete variable domain reads DGGITQSPKYLFRKEGQNVTLSCEQNLNHDAMYWYRQDPGQGLRLIYYSQIVNDFQKGDIAEGYSVSREKKESFPLTVTSAQKNPTAFYLCASSIDYGVNEQFFGPGTRLTVL.

This chain connects TRBV7-9 to TRBJ1-1; no clear D. Germline V gene lookup returns CDR1 SEHNR and CDR2 FQNEAQ (reference sequence). V lost 0 bases and J 5 bases, leaving 13 bases between the germline ends. The CDR3 contains 15 residues. The CDR3 nucleotides read TGTGCCAGCAGCTTAGCTGGGAGGGTGGGGACTGAAGCTTTCTTT. Translation: CASSLAGRVGTEAFF.

The chain links TRBV4-1 to TRBJ2-3, with 8 bases fitting TRBD2. The V gene end was trimmed by 0 bases and the J gene end by 5 bases; junction bases not matched to a gene: 10. Germline V gene data show CDR1 as MGHRA and CDR2 as YSYEKL. The CDR3 runs 17 residues. The chain's CDR3 is CASSQDPGGLGGDTQYF. The CDR3 DNA is TGCGCCAGCAGCCAAGATCCGGGGGGGCTAGGTGGAGATACGCAGTATTTT.

The V gene is TRBV25-1, the J gene TRBJ1-2, with D possibly matching TRBD1 (6 bases). The CDR3 totals 15 residues. V was trimmed by 0 bases and J by 7 bases, leaving 15 bases between them. Per germline, CDR1 MGHDK and CDR2 SYGVNS. Written as DNA, the CDR3 is TGTGCCAGCAGTGAATACCCGAACAGGGTAGGTGGCTACACCTTC. As protein: CASSEYPNRVGGYTF.

This clone was recorded a few times. The J gene is TRBJ2-7, the V gene TRBV15, with 10 bases aligning to TRBD1. Germline lookup yields CDR1 LNHNV and CDR2 YYDKDF (reference sequence). The CDR3 length is 14 residues. Trimming at V came to 2 bases and at J to 7 bases, leaving 5 bases not matched to a gene. CDR3 region: CATSRPGQGREQYF. DNA of the CDR3: TGTGCCACCAGCAGACCGGGACAGGGGAGGGAGCAGTACTTC. Based on the CDR3 plus reference TRBV15 and TRBJ2-7, the full variable domain is DAMVIQNPRYQVTQFGKPVTLSCSQTLNHNVMYWYQQKSSQAPKLLFHYYDKDFNNEADTPDNFQSRRPNTSFCFLDIRSPGLGDTAMYLCATSRPGQGREQYFGPGTRLTVT.

The chain carries TRBV6-5 and TRBJ1-1; D is perhaps TRBD1 (5 bases). Per germline, CDR1 MNHEY and CDR2 SVGAGI. This CDR3 region has 11 residues. V was cut by 8 bases and J by 3 bases, with 7 bases left in between. CDR3 bases: TGTGCCAGCCGGGGGTACACTGAAGCTTTCTTT. This codes for CASRGYTEAFF.

CDR3 in DNA: TGTGCCAGCAGTTCCAGGGAGGTTTTCGAGTTCCCCATATATTTT. Its translation is CASSSREVFEFPIYF. The rearrangement uses TRBV5-8 and TRBJ1-3, with D possibly being TRBD1 (5 bases). V lost 5 bases and J lost 11, with 23 bases in between. Germline lookup yields CDR1 SGHTS and CDR2 YDEGEE. The CDR3 covers 15 residues. The full variable domain, its missing parts supplied by reference TRBV5-8 and TRBJ1-3, is EAGVTQSPTHLIKTRGQQATLRCSPISGHTSVYWYQQALGLGLQFLLWYDEGEERNRGNFPPRFSGRQFPNYSSELNVNALELEDSALYLCASSSREVFEFPIYFGEGSWLTVV.

This rearrangement joins TRBV29-1 to TRBJ1-3, with D uncertain. The CDR3 contains 13 residues. Germline V gene lookup returns CDR1 SQVTM and CDR2 ANQGSEA. The ends were cut back, 5 bases at V and 4 bases at J, with 12 bases in the middle. The CDR3 spells CSVRGPDGNTIYF. The CDR3 region has the DNA TGCAGCGTTCGAGGGCCGGACGGAAACACCATATATTTT.

This clone is a singleton in its sample. The chain is built from TRBV15 and TRBJ2-3; no reliable D call. The CDR3 is made up of 15 amino acids. Germline CDR1 and CDR2: LNHNV and YYDKDF (reference sequence). Deletions cut 0 bases from V and 4 bases from J, with 11 bases between. The CDR3 sequence: CATSRDLPTADTQYF. DNA for the CDR3: TGTGCCACCAGCAGAGATTTACCCACTGCAGATACGCAGTATTTT.